Here is one TCR beta chain with its context. This record comes from a study of blood T cell repertoires in COVID-19. Study-level information: Some COVID-19 samples were acute and others convalescent; all came from the United States, Italy and Spain. Sample material is recorded as cDNA or gDNA derived from T cells, B-cell-depleted T cells, or PBMCs.

Cohorts were assigned according to the clinical history that participants reported. Authors' analysis steps: Reference gene primer amplification gave estimated nucleated cell counts. Here immunoSEQ multiplex PCR was the method, and the copy in TCRdb shows in-frame clones only, minus some. That table is the source of V, J and clone size, and D and trimming were worked out from the DNA. The sample yields roughly 250,000 clones, over 75% seen once. The CDR3 has 17 amino acids. V lost 0 bases to trimming and J lost 7 bases, with 17 bases between them. Per the germline V gene, CDR1 is SGDLS and CDR2 is YYNGEE.

This TCR was sampled from a woman between 25 and 40 years old who had recovered from COVID-19. The source material was PBMCs or T cells enriched from blood (not recorded which). V usage is TRBV9 and J usage is TRBJ1-6; D not certain. CDR3 in amino acids: CASSVEGGGSANSPLHF. The CDR3 DNA follows: TGTGCCAGCAGCGTAGAAGGTGGTGGGTCAGCGAATTCACCCCTCCACTTT.